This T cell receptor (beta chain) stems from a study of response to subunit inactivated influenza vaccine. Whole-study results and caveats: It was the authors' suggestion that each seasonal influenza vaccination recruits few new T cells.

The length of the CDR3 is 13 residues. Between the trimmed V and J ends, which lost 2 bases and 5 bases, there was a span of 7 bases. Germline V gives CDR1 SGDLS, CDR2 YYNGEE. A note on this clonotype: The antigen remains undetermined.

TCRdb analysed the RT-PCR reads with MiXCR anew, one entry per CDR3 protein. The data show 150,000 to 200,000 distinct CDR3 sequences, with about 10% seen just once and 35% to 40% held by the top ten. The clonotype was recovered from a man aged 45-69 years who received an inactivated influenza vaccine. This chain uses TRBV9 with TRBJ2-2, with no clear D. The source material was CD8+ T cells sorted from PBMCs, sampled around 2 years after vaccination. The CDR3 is CASSVWGTGELFF. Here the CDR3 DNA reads TGTGCCAGCAGCGTTTGGGGTACCGGGGAGCTGTTTTTT.